These 5 T cell receptor beta chains came from one sample sequenced in a study of memory CD4+ T cells and cytomegalovirus serostatus (dated by TCRdb to between 2018 and 2021). Single viable CD3+CD4+CD8-CD45RO+ cells were sorted as memory CD4+ T cells on a FACSAria II. The method was the immunoSEQ multiplex PCR assay. The clones in this table, taken by TCRdb from immuneACCESS, are in-frame only. Not every clone is retained; where verified, under half of the shortfall comes from an unresolved V gene, and the cause of the rest is unknown. This sample holds 40,000 to 45,000 clones; roughly 80% were observed only once. The ten largest clones represent about 0.79% of the sample. Sequencing input: memory CD4+ T cells from blood. The origin of the receptors is an adult in good health and CMV-seronegative.

The chain uses TRBV9 and TRBJ2-7; maybe TRBD2 (6 bases). V was pared by 7 bases and J by 7 bases, with 15 bases between. Germline V lookup: CDR1 SGDLS, CDR2 YYNGEE. The CDR3 totals 12 residues. CDR3 amino acids: CASGGSGLEQYF. For the CDR3, the DNA is TGTGCCAGCGGAGGGTCCGGGCTGGAGCAGTACTTC.

Here the CDR3 reads CSANNETQYF. As DNA, the CDR3 is TGCAGTGCTAATAATGAGACCCAGTACTTC. The chain is built from TRBV20-1 and TRBJ2-5; D unclear. Germline V gene lookup returns CDR1 DFQATT and CDR2 SNEGSKA (reference sequence). With 4 bases removed from V and 5 bases from J, the gap between germline ends came to 5 bases. CDR3 size: 10 residues.

The rearrangement uses TRBV5-1 and TRBJ2-5; D is perhaps TRBD2 (6 bases). This CDR3 is 14 amino acids long. V lost 2 bases to trimming and J lost 5 bases, with 13 bases between them. Germline V gene data show CDR1 as SGHRS and CDR2 as YFSETQ. The CDR3 coding sequence is TGCGCCAGCAGCTTTCGGGACTCCTTGGAGACCCAGTACTTC. It specifies CASSFRDSLETQYF.

The V and J genes are TRBV6-5 and TRBJ1-5, with TRBD1 identical over 7 bases. The V gene's germline CDR1 is MNHEY and CDR2 SVGAGI. The V and J ends lost 5 bases and 4 bases, in that order; junction bases with no gene match: 5. This CDR3 region has 14 residues. The CDR3 reads CASSPKTGNQPQHF. CDR3 sequence (DNA): TGTGCCAGCAGTCCGAAGACAGGGAATCAGCCCCAGCATTTT.

The chain recombines TRBV11-2 with TRBJ1-1; D call uncertain. CDR3 length equals 12 residues. V was clipped by 5 bases and J by 1 base, with 5 bases between them. Germline-derived CDR1 and CDR2 are SGHAT and FQNNGV. The CDR3 sequence: CASSHSNTEAFF. DNA of the CDR3: TGTGCCAGCAGCCACTCGAACACTGAAGCTTTCTTT.